This T cell receptor beta chain was documented in a study of neurological immune-mediated disorders. The wider study: The 34 multiple sclerosis patients comprised about 31 that were relapsing-remitting and 3 that were secondary progressive.

5'RACE with 10-nucleotide random UMIs produced the cDNA. TCRdb analysed the 5' RACE reads with MiXCR anew, one entry per CDR3 protein. The sample has about 95,000 distinct CDR3 sequences; 3.5% are singletons. This CDR3 contains 16 residues. The V gene end was trimmed by 0 bases and the J gene end by 2 bases; junction bases not matched to a gene: 6. Germline V lookup: CDR1 LGHNA, CDR2 YSLEER. General observations from the study: The study found no CDR3 amino acid sequences shared by expanded clones across subjects, suggesting private repertoires in all groups.

This clonotype came up many times. Its antigen is undetermined. J is TRBJ2-7 and V is TRBV4-3, with 8 bases identical to TRBD2. Material: PBMCs. The receptor's source is a woman aged 18-29 years with multiple sclerosis. CDR3 amino acids: CASSQDLSGGTYEQYF. In DNA form, the CDR3 reads TGCGCCAGCAGCCAAGATCTAAGCGGGGGAACCTACGAGCAGTACTTC.